Presented here are 25 T cell receptor beta chains from one specimen sequenced in a study of cytomegalovirus exposure and HLA in healthy donors. Primers included in the PCR were 60 Vbeta and 13 Jbeta primers. Produced via immunoSEQ multiplex PCR; TCRdb's table is partial and in-frame only. The table records about 180,000 clones, roughly 78% of them present only once. Material: PBMCs. These receptors were taken from a woman aged 45-60 years in good health and CMV-seropositive.

The chain joins TRBV9 to TRBJ2-2, with 10 bases identical to TRBD1. CDR3 length: 16 residues. CDR1 and CDR2 from the germline V gene are SGDLS and YYNGEE. The V segment lost 4 bases and the J segment 3 bases; nucleotides outside the gene matches: 6. The CDR3 DNA is TGTGCCAGCAGCTCCTCGGGACAGGGGTACACCGGGGAGCTGTTTTTT. Translation: CASSSSGQGYTGELFF. The full variable domain, its missing parts supplied by reference TRBV9 and TRBJ2-2, is DSGVTQTPKHLITATGQRVTLRCSPRSGDLSVYWYQQSLDQGLQFLIQYYNGEERAKGNILERFSAQQFPDLHSELNLSSLELGDSALYFCASSSSGQGYTGELFFGEGSRLTVL.

This chain joins TRBV6-6 and TRBJ1-4; TRBD1 matches at 7 bases. V was clipped by 8 bases and J by 8 bases; unmatched bases: 5. The V gene's germline CDR1 is MNHNY and CDR2 SVGAGI (reference sequence). CDR3 length: 12 residues. CDR3 nucleotides: TGTGCCAGCGGAGGGACAGACGAAAAACTGTTTTTT. Encoded protein: CASGGTDEKLFF.

The genes are TRBV7-6 and TRBJ2-7, with 7 bases matching TRBD1. Per the germline V gene, CDR1 is SGHVS and CDR2 is FNYEAQ. The J segment lost 0 bases and the V segment lost 0 bases, leaving 2 bases of the junction unmatched. The CDR3 loop spans 15 amino acids. CDR3 region: CASSLATGVSYEQYF. The CDR3 bases are TGTGCCAGCAGCTTAGCTACAGGGGTCTCCTACGAGCAGTACTTC.

This clone came up once. This chain uses TRBV2 with TRBJ2-3, with TRBD1 identical over 10 bases. Trimming removed 8 bases from V and 3 bases from J; junction bases left unmatched: 5. Germline V gene lookup returns CDR1 SNHLY and CDR2 FYNNEI. The CDR3 length is 14 residues. The DNA for the CDR3 is TGTGCCAGCCGCGGGACAGGGGTTACAGATACGCAGTATTTT. Amino acids: CASRGTGVTDTQYF.

The chain uses TRBV10-3 and TRBJ2-5; D may be TRBD1 (6 bases). Germline V gene lookup returns CDR1 ENHRY and CDR2 SYGVKD. The CDR3 sequence is 16 residues long. The V gene lost 5 bases and the J gene lost 2 bases, with 18 bases spanning the gap. The CDR3 region is CAISPGTGRGQETQYF. CDR3 coding DNA: TGTGCCATCAGTCCCGGCACAGGGCGAGGGCAAGAGACCCAGTACTTC.

The chain combines TRBV4-1 with TRBJ2-1, with 9 nucleotides matching TRBD1. This CDR3 has 15 residues. CDR1 is MGHRA and CDR2 is YSYEKL in the germline V gene. Trimming took 1 base from V and 9 from J; bases not matched to a gene: 7. The CDR3 DNA is TGCGCCAGCAGCCAAGTTGGGACAGGGTATGGTGAGCAGTTCTTC. Amino acid sequence: CASSQVGTGYGEQFF.

V gene TRBV6-6 combines with J gene TRBJ2-3, with 7 bases lining up with TRBD2. The CDR3 has 16 amino acids. V lost 0 bases to trimming and J lost 0 bases; unmatched junction nucleotides: 3. Germline CDR1 is MNHNY and CDR2 is SVGAGI (reference sequence). The CDR3 region is CASSYSGRGSTDTQYF. DNA for the CDR3: TGTGCCAGCAGTTACTCAGGGCGGGGGAGCACAGATACGCAGTATTTT.

The chain carries TRBV5-6 and TRBJ1-6; D possibly corresponds to TRBD1 (5 bases). Between the trimmed V and J ends, which lost 4 bases and 4 bases, there was a span of 12 bases. The CDR3 contains 15 residues. Germline CDR1 and CDR2: SGHDT and YYEEEE. In DNA, the CDR3 is TGTGCCAGCAGCCTGATGACAGTTTATAATTCACCCCTCCACTTT. Encoded protein: CASSLMTVYNSPLHF.

The chain links TRBV6-5 to TRBJ2-5; unclear D gene. There are 14 residues in the CDR3. Deletions cut 2 bases from V and 3 bases from J, with 10 bases between. The germline CDR1 and CDR2 sequences are MNHEY and SVGAGI. The CDR3 bases are TGTGCCAGCAGTTACCGCTCCGCGAAAGAGACCCAGTACTTC. Its protein is CASSYRSAKETQYF.

The chain uses TRBV2 and TRBJ2-5; no firm D call. CDR3 size: 12 residues. The V gene lost 9 bases and the J gene lost 0 bases, with 8 bases spanning the gap. Germline lookup yields CDR1 SNHLY and CDR2 FYNNEI. Written as DNA, the CDR3 is TGTGCCAGTGCGGAGTACCAAGAGACCCAGTACTTC. As protein: CASAEYQETQYF.

The sample holds one count of this clone. This rearrangement joins TRBV15 to TRBJ1-2, with D perhaps matching TRBD1 (5 bases). The CDR3 is 12 residues long. Germline V lookup: CDR1 LNHNV, CDR2 YYDKDF (reference sequence). V lost 5 bases to trimming and J lost 10 bases, with 14 bases between them. The CDR3 loop is CATSGNRLIYTF. The CDR3 nucleotides read TGTGCCACCAGCGGTAACAGGTTGATCTACACCTTC.

V is TRBV2 and J is TRBJ1-2; D call uncertain. V was clipped by 6 bases and J by 8 bases, with 16 bases between them. Per the germline V gene, CDR1 is SNHLY and CDR2 is FYNNEI. CDR3 length: 13 amino acids. The CDR3 coding sequence is TGTGCCAGCAGCCCCCCGGCGGTTTTGGGCTACACCTTC. Its protein product is CASSPPAVLGYTF.

This clone came up a few times. This chain joins TRBV7-3 and TRBJ2-2; D is perhaps TRBD1 (5 bases). Trimming shortened V by 5 bases and J by 0 bases, and 10 bases separated the two germline ends. Germline CDR1 reads SGHTA; CDR2 reads FQGTGA. The CDR3 has 15 amino acids. The CDR3 here is CASSPQGSNTGELFF. CDR3 bases: TGTGCCAGCAGCCCCCAGGGCTCGAACACCGGGGAGCTGTTTTTT.

The chain recombines TRBV7-8 with TRBJ1-1, with D perhaps TRBD1 (5 bases). The CDR3 spans 19 residues. V gave up 3 bases and J gave up 4 bases, with 27 bases separating them. The germline gives CDR1 SGHVS, CDR2 FQNEAQ. In DNA, the CDR3 is TGTGCCAGCAGCTTTCCAGGGAAGGGCCGGACGGTGGGGTCCACTGAAGCTTTCTTT. This sequence encodes CASSFPGKGRTVGSTEAFF.

The rearrangement uses TRBV6-1 and TRBJ1-2, with no clear D. This CDR3 region has 14 residues. Germline values: CDR1 MNHNS, CDR2 SASEGT. V lost 0 bases to trimming and J lost 4 bases, with 9 bases between them. The CDR3 DNA follows: TGTGCCAGCAGTGAAGCCGTGGCAGTCTATGGCTACACCTTC. It specifies CASSEAVAVYGYTF.

DNA for the CDR3: TGTGCCAGCAGTTTAGACAGGGGGCCTATATTCGGACACGAGCAGTACTTC. Its translation: CASSLDRGPIFGHEQYF. The rearrangement joins TRBV28 to TRBJ2-7; 10 nucleotides agree with TRBD1. The CDR3 sequence is 17 residues long. V lost 2 bases, J lost 5 bases, and 12 bases stayed unmatched. Looked up from germline, CDR1 is MDHEN and CDR2 is SYDVKM.

The chain links TRBV7-9 to TRBJ2-3; tentative D call: TRBD2 (5 bases). Germline loops: CDR1 SEHNR, CDR2 FQNEAQ (reference sequence). The germline V and J ends were trimmed by 5 bases and 5 bases, with 20 bases remaining between them. The CDR3 totals 16 residues. The CDR3 region has the DNA TGTGCCAGCAGCGCTTGGGTGCGGGCACAAGGAGATACGCAGTATTTT. This gives the protein CASSAWVRAQGDTQYF.

The chain joins TRBV29-1 to TRBJ2-3; the match to TRBD2 covers 9 bases. The germline V gene has CDR1 SQVTM and CDR2 ANQGSEA. The CDR3 covers 15 residues. V shed 0 bases and J 6 bases; nucleotides not matched to a gene: 7. The CDR3 sequence is CSVEDWLAGRDTQYF. CDR3 DNA sequence: TGCAGCGTTGAAGATTGGCTAGCGGGGCGGGATACGCAGTATTTT.

This clone was counted a single time. V and J are TRBV28 and TRBJ1-5, with 7 positions matching TRBD1. CDR3 length: 12 amino acids. V lost 10 bases, J lost 6 bases, and 6 bases stayed unmatched. Germline CDR1 reads MDHEN; CDR2 reads SYDVKM. Here the CDR3 DNA reads TGTGCCACATCGACAGGGAGTCAGCCCCAGCATTTT. It translates to CATSTGSQPQHF.

The V call is TRBV5-1, the J call TRBJ2-1; a possible D gene is TRBD2 (7 bases). CDR3 length: 15 amino acids. Deletions cut 3 bases from V and 6 bases from J, with 16 bases between. CDR1 is SGHRS, CDR2 YFSETQ, per germline. CDR3 sequence reads: CASSWGGTKGNEQFF. DNA of the CDR3: TGCGCCAGCAGCTGGGGGGGGACAAAAGGCAATGAGCAGTTCTTC.

CDR3 residues: CASSEWTGVTHEQYF. CDR3 sequence (DNA): TGTGCCAGCAGTGAATGGACAGGGGTAACCCACGAGCAGTACTTC. The chain is built from TRBV25-1 and TRBJ2-7; 9 bases are shared with TRBD1. The CDR3 totals 15 residues. CDR1 is MGHDK and CDR2 is SYGVNS in the germline V gene. The trim removed 1 base at V and 5 bases at J, leaving 6 bases unmatched.

The chain carries TRBV30 and TRBJ2-2; 9 nucleotides agree with TRBD1. Per germline, CDR1 GTSNPN and CDR2 SVGIG (reference sequence). V gave up 6 bases and J gave up 5 bases; unmatched junction bases: 10. The CDR3 runs to 15 residues. DNA for the CDR3: TGTGCCTGCAACCACAGGGGGCGAGTAACCGGGGAGCTGTTTTTT. Protein sequence: CACNHRGRVTGELFF. The whole variable domain, filled in from reference TRBV30 and TRBJ2-2, reads SQTIHQWPATLVQPVGSPLSLECTVEGTSNPNLYWYRQAAGRGLQLLFYSVGIGQISSEVPQNLSASRPQDRQFILSSKKLLLSDSGFYLCACNHRGRVTGELFFGEGSRLTVL.

V gene TRBV6-1 combines with J gene TRBJ2-7; 7 positions agree with TRBD1. The CDR3 length is 13 residues. The junction had 7 bases not matched to a gene; V was cut back by 5 bases and J by 6 bases. Germline V CDR1 and CDR2: MNHNS, SASEGT. The CDR3 reads CASSSPTGFEQYF. As DNA, the CDR3 is TGTGCCAGCAGTTCCCCGACAGGGTTCGAGCAGTACTTC.

The CDR3 loop reads CSLSLWGSSQETQYF. The CDR3 region has the DNA TGCAGCCTGAGTCTTTGGGGCTCCAGCCAAGAGACCCAGTACTTC. The chain combines TRBV29-1 with TRBJ2-5; possibly TRBD1 for D (5 bases). Germline-derived CDR1 and CDR2 are SQVTM and ANQGSEA. The CDR3 spans 15 residues. V was pared by 8 bases and J by 1 base, with 20 bases between.

The rearrangement uses TRBV5-5 and TRBJ2-1, with 10 bases matching TRBD2. There are 15 residues in the CDR3. Per germline, CDR1 SGHKS and CDR2 YYEKEE (reference sequence). Unmatched junction bases numbered 5, after V lost 1 base and J lost 7 bases. For the CDR3, the DNA is TGTGCCAGCAGCTTGTTAGCGGGGGGTAATAATGAGCAGTTCTTC. Its protein is CASSLLAGGNNEQFF.